Reported below is one TCR beta chain. Its specificity is not known. The V gene end was trimmed by 6 bases and the J gene end by 5 bases; junction bases not matched to a gene: 10. In germline, CDR1 is MGHDK, CDR2 SYGVNS. This CDR3 has 16 residues. Profiled with immunoSEQ multiplex PCR; TCRdb holds only in-frame clones, not every one. Among 2,000 to 2,500 clones listed, over 90% were seen once. These data originate in a study of T cell clonotyping in hematopoietic cell transplantation. Study outcomes and limitations: Higher Inverse Simpson Index values in graft donor and pretransplant recipient predicted broader posttransplant TCR diversity.

The TCR originated in a man between 50 and 59 years old in good health. Some clones in this sample may be carry-over from other donors' samples. The chain has TRBV25-1 and TRBJ2-2, with 9 nucleotides matching TRBD1. The sequenced sample was peripheral blood mononuclear cells. CDR3 loop: CASRDGGQGGTGELFF. The CDR3 nucleotides read TGTGCCAGCAGAGACGGGGGACAGGGAGGTACCGGGGAGCTGTTTTTT.